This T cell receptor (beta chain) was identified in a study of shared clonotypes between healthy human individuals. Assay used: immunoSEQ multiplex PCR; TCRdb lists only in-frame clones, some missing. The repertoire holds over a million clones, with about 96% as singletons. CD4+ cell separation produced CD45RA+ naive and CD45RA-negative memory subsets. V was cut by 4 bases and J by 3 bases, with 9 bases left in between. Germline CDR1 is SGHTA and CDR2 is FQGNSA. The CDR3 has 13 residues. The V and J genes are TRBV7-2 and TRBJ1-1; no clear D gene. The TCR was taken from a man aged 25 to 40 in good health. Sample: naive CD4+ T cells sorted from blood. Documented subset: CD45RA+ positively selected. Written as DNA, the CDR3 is TGTGCCAGCAGCTCACGAAGGTACACTGAAGCTTTCTTT. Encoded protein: CASSSRRYTEAFF.